This TCR beta chain was sequenced in a study of cytomegalovirus exposure and HLA in healthy donors. The sample holds a few counts of this clone. Primers for the PCR totalled 60 Vbeta and 13 Jbeta. Assay: immunoSEQ multiplex PCR; the TCRdb copy retains only in-frame clones and omits some. The table shows under 150,000 clones, with roughly 80% occurring only once. Per germline, CDR1 MDHEN and CDR2 SYDVKM. The CDR3 runs 19 residues. V gave up 1 base and J gave up 0 bases, with 16 bases separating them. V gene TRBV28 combines with J gene TRBJ2-6; no clear D. This clonotype originated in a boy younger than 10 in good health and CMV-seronegative. Material for sequencing was PBMCs. This CDR3 reads CASSLSGLTVSSGANVLTF. The CDR3 coding sequence is TGTGCCAGCAGTTTATCAGGTCTGACCGTGAGCTCTGGGGCCAACGTCCTGACTTTC.